The clone carrying this TCR beta chain has more than one count but fewer than ten. Antigen unknown. The data stem from a study of T-cell reconstitution after alpha-beta-depleted transplantation in children. Study-level results: Recipient T cells and thymic progenitors that survived gave rise to the high TCRbeta diversity observed at day 60 in some patients. T-cell numbers and diversity one year post-transplant derived largely from freshly generated T cells. Alpha-beta T cells about two months after transplant reportedly derived from several hundred expanded graft clones.

During its preparation, the TCRbeta library received unique molecular identifiers. TCRdb independently ran MiXCR on the PCR reads; one entry per CDR3 protein. Found here are 85,000 to 120,000 distinct CDR3 sequences, 7% to 8% of them singletons; the top ten hold 16%. The CDR3 has 14 amino acids. Trimming cost V 6 bases and J 5 bases, with 19 bases left between them. Germline CDR1 is DFQATT and CDR2 is SNEGSKA (reference sequence). V gene TRBV20-1 combines with J gene TRBJ2-5; D remains ambiguous. Here the sequenced sample was PBMCs, taken before TCRalphabeta/CD19-depleted stem cell transplant. The origin of this receptor is a boy aged 2 to 10 with acute lymphoblastic leukemia, due to receive a stem cell transplant. The CDR3: CSARSEGGEETQYF. The CDR3 bases are TGCAGTGCCAGGTCTGAAGGCGGAGAGGAGACCCAGTACTTC.